The 27 T cell receptor beta chains below all came from one sample that was sequenced in a study of T cells in women clearing cervical HPV infection. Sequencing used immunoSEQ multiplex PCR; TCRdb keeps in-frame clones, though not all of them. The sample includes about 20,000 clones. The material sequenced was blood buffy coat. These receptors came from a woman between 18 and 75 years old with a cervical HPV16 infection that either progressed to CIN3+ or cleared (not recorded which).

A word on this clone: The read comes to an end 3 residues before the CDR3 does, leaving the germline J gene to fill in the end. The chain links TRBV19 to TRBJ2-1; TRBD2 matches at 9 bases. The germline V gene encodes CDR1 LNHDA and CDR2 SQIVND (reference sequence). Germline trimming cut 5 bases from V and 4 bases from J; bases unmatched to any gene: 9. This CDR3 is built from 16 residues. The covered CDR3 bases are TGTGCCAGTAGTGCACCGGGACTAGCAGCTTACAATGAG. Protein sequence: CASSAPGLAAYNE. The complete CDR3 reads CASSAPGLAAYNEQFF.

A note on this clone: The CDR3 end is not reached by the read, which stops 3 residues before it; the germline J gene fills it in. V is TRBV2 and J is TRBJ1-1, with TRBD1 matching over 8 bases. The CDR3 loop spans 13 amino acids. The germline V gene encodes CDR1 SNHLY and CDR2 FYNNEI. After removal of 6 bases from V and 7 bases from J, the junction contained 7 bases not matched to a gene. Here the CDR3 reads CASRAGTGGEAFF. The CDR3 DNA, read in part, is TGTGCCAGCAGGGCCGGGACAGGAGGTGAA.

With regard to this clone: The sequence runs out 3 residues before the end of the CDR3; the remainder is reconstructed from the germline J gene. The rearrangement links TRBV4-1 to TRBJ1-4; 7 bases map to TRBD1. The CDR3 extends over 15 amino acids. Germline V gene data show CDR1 as MGHRA and CDR2 as YSYEKL. V gave up 4 bases and J gave up 10 bases; unmatched junction bases: 12. CDR3 DNA (partial): TGCGCCAGCAGCCCTATTAAAAACAACAGGGGAAAA. As protein: CASSPIKNNRGK. The entire CDR3 reads CASSPIKNNRGKLFF.

Judged by frequency, this clone is medium-sized. Coverage ceases 3 residues before the CDR3 finishes, and the germline J gene fills in the end. The chain carries TRBV29-1 and TRBJ1-2; perhaps TRBD1 as D (5 bases). Germline V CDR1 and CDR2: SQVTM, ANQGSEA. The V and J ends lost 0 bases and 4 bases respectively, with 12 bases between them. The CDR3 sequence is 14 residues long. The CDR3 here is CSVEEDEGIYGYTF. The covered CDR3 bases are TGCAGCGTTGAAGAAGATGAGGGGATCTATGGC. Using reference TRBV29-1 and TRBJ1-2 for the parts outside the CDR3, the full variable domain is SAVISQKPSRDICQRGTSLTIQCQVDSQVTMMFWYRQQPGQSLTLIATANQGSEATYESGFVIDKFPISRPNLTFSTLTVSNMSPEDSSIYLCSVEEDEGIYGYTFGSGTRLTVV.

For this clone: The CDR3 goes on 3 residues after the read ends, and that part is filled in from the germline J gene. V and J are TRBV18 and TRBJ2-7, with 8 positions matching TRBD1. This CDR3 is built from 18 residues. V lost 1 base and J lost 5; bases outside the gene matches: 16. CDR1 is KGHSH and CDR2 is LQKENI in the germline V gene. This chain's CDR3 is CASSPRYTRKTGADEQYF. The CDR3 DNA, read in part, is TGTGCCAGCTCACCACGGTATACGAGAAAGACAGGGGCGGACGAG.

As regards this clone: The read terminates 3 residues ahead of where the CDR3 ends, so the germline J gene completes it. The chain joins TRBV5-4 to TRBJ2-2; maybe TRBD1 (6 bases). This CDR3 has 13 amino acids. With 2 bases removed from V and 5 bases from J, the gap between germline ends came to 7 bases. Per the germline V gene, CDR1 is SGHNT and CDR2 is YYREEE (reference sequence). The sequenced part of the CDR3 DNA is TGTGCCAGCAGCTTCACAGGGACCGGGGAG. Its protein product is CASSFTGTGE. The full-length CDR3 reads as CASSFTGTGELFF.

To note about this clone: The CDR3 goes on 3 residues after the read ends, and that part is filled in from the germline J gene. The chain couples TRBV2 to TRBJ2-3, with a possible D match to TRBD1 (5 bases). The V gene's germline CDR1 is SNHLY and CDR2 FYNNEI. V dropped 6 bases and J dropped 2 bases, with 12 bases sitting between them. This CDR3 is 14 amino acids long. The CDR3 region is CASRDDRDTDTQYF. The CDR3 bases that were read are TGTGCCAGCAGGGACGACAGAGACACAGATACG.

Incomplete CDR3 DNA: TGTGCCAGCAGCAGCTCAGACAGATACCACACTGAA. Amino acids: CASSSSDRYHTE. From start to end, the CDR3 is CASSSSDRYHTEAFF. V and J are TRBV5-4 and TRBJ1-1; maybe TRBD1 (5 bases). The DNA ends 3 residues before the CDR3 does, and the rest of the CDR3 is filled in from the germline J gene. Trimming removed 4 bases from V and 3 bases from J, with 16 bases in between. The CDR3 covers 15 residues. CDR1 SGHNT and CDR2 YYREEE come from the germline V gene (reference sequence).

About this clone itself: The read comes to an end 3 residues before the CDR3 does, leaving the germline J gene to fill in the end. The rearrangement uses TRBV18 and TRBJ1-2; TRBD1 agrees at 9 bases. The CDR3 is 16 residues long. Germline CDR1 is KGHSH and CDR2 is LQKENI. V shed 4 bases and J 6 bases; nucleotides not matched to a gene: 12. Partial CDR3 DNA: TGTGCCAGCTCACAAAGTACAGGGGGCAAGTTTGATGGC. Protein sequence: CASSQSTGGKFDG. The full CDR3 is CASSQSTGGKFDGYTF.

Notes on this clone: The read falls 3 residues short of the CDR3 end, and the missing part is taken from the germline J gene. The chain employs TRBV19 and TRBJ2-7; 7 nucleotides agree with TRBD1. Per germline, CDR1 LNHDA and CDR2 SQIVND (reference sequence). The CDR3 covers 14 residues. Unmatched junction bases numbered 4, after V lost 4 bases and J lost 1 base. CDR3 loop: CASSTRDRSYEQYF. CDR3 bases read: TGTGCCAGTAGTACCCGGGACAGATCCTACGAG. The whole variable domain, filled in from reference TRBV19 and TRBJ2-7, reads DGGITQSPKYLFRKEGQNVTLSCEQNLNHDAMYWYRQDPGQGLRLIYYSQIVNDFQKGDIAEGYSVSREKKESFPLTVTSAQKNPTAFYLCASSTRDRSYEQYFGPGTRLTVT.

As for this clone: Read coverage stops 3 residues before the CDR3 terminus; the germline J gene supplies the remainder. The rearrangement uses TRBV4-2 and TRBJ2-1, with 9 positions matching TRBD2. CDR3 size: 14 residues. Germline V gives CDR1 LGHNA, CDR2 YNFKEQ. Trimming took 4 bases from V and 7 from J; bases not matched to a gene: 5. The CDR3 reads CASSRKRGENEQFF. CDR3 DNA (partial): TGTGCCAGCAGCCGAAAGCGGGGGGAGAATGAG.

Concerning this clone: The read ends 3 residues before the CDR3 terminus; that terminus is restored from the germline J gene. This rearrangement joins TRBV7-6 to TRBJ1-2; tentative D call: TRBD1 (6 bases). V lost 2 bases to trimming and J lost 3 bases, with 13 bases between them. CDR3 length: 15 residues. Germline-derived CDR1 and CDR2 are SGHVS and FNYEAQ. CDR3 DNA, as far as it was read: TGTGCCAGCAGCTTAACGGGAGGGGGTGACTATGGC. It codes for CASSLTGGGDYG. The complete CDR3 sequence is CASSLTGGGDYGYTF.

As to this clone: The read terminates 3 residues ahead of where the CDR3 ends, so the germline J gene completes it. The chain links TRBV18 to TRBJ2-3, with no clear D. Germline CDR1 reads KGHSH; CDR2 reads LQKENI. The V gene lost 4 bases and the J gene lost 4 bases, with 6 bases spanning the gap. The CDR3 totals 12 residues. CDR3 amino acids: CASSLQADTQYF. The sequenced part of the CDR3 DNA is TGTGCCAGCTCACTACAAGCAGATACG.

The CDR3 is CASKTVNTEAFF. The part of the CDR3 DNA that was read is TGTGCCAGCAAAACGGTGAACACTGAA. The chain employs TRBV6-2 or TRBV6-3 and TRBJ1-1; D gene uncertain. Read coverage stops 3 residues before the CDR3 terminus; the germline J gene supplies the remainder. The ends were cut back, 7 bases at V and 0 bases at J, with 6 bases in the middle. This CDR3 is built from 12 residues. Germline V CDR1 and CDR2: MNHEY, SVGEGT.

Note on this clone: The read halts 3 residues ahead of the CDR3 end, with the missing end drawn from the germline J gene. The V call is TRBV7-2, the J call TRBJ2-1, with D possibly being TRBD2 (6 bases). Trimming took off 5 bases at V and 6 bases at J, with 11 bases between the two ends. CDR3 size: 13 residues. Germline V gene data show CDR1 as SGHTA and CDR2 as FQGNSA. Here the CDR3 reads CASSPRGGNEQFF. The sequenced part of the CDR3 DNA is TGTGCCAGCAGCCCACGGGGAGGCAATGAG. Variable domain in full (rest from reference TRBV7-2 and TRBJ2-1): GAGVSQSPSNKVTEKGKDVELRCDPISGHTALYWYRQSLGQGLEFLIYFQGNSAPDKSGLPSDRFSAERTGGSVSTLTIQRTQQEDSAVYLCASSPRGGNEQFFGPGTRLTVL.

As concerns this clone: The read comes to an end 3 residues before the CDR3 does, leaving the germline J gene to fill in the end. J is TRBJ2-3 and V is TRBV20-1; D possibly corresponds to TRBD1 (5 bases). Per the germline V gene, CDR1 is DFQATT and CDR2 is SNEGSKA (reference sequence). The CDR3 is 12 amino acids. Trimming shortened V by 3 bases and J by 4 bases, and 8 bases separated the two germline ends. The sequenced CDR3 bases are TGCAGTGCTAGGGGGCTAGCAGATACG. Amino acids: CSARGLADT. The full CDR3 protein is CSARGLADTQYF.

Comments on this clone: The observed sequence ends 3 residues before the CDR3 terminus, with the missing tail filled in from the germline J gene. This chain joins TRBV19 and TRBJ2-6; D is possibly TRBD1 (6 bases). Germline V lookup: CDR1 LNHDA, CDR2 SQIVND (reference sequence). V was pared by 2 bases and J by 0 bases, with 14 bases between. The CDR3 sequence is 18 residues long. This CDR3 is CASSIQGQIYSGANVLTF. The sequenced part of the CDR3 DNA is TGTGCCAGTAGTATACAGGGGCAAATTTACTCTGGGGCCAACGTC.

As to this clone: From the germline J gene comes the end of the CDR3, since the read stops 3 residues before it. The V gene is TRBV5-1, the J gene TRBJ2-7; 8 bases are a match to TRBD1. CDR3 size: 16 residues. Germline V gene sequence: CDR1 SGHRS, CDR2 YFSETQ. V shed 3 bases and J 5 bases; nucleotides not matched to a gene: 13. The sequenced part of the CDR3 DNA is TGCGCCAGCAGCTCCTCCGGGACAGGAGGTTCCCACGAG. The encoded protein is CASSSSGTGGSHE. The CDR3, in full, reads CASSSSGTGGSHEQYF.

Comment on this clone: The read ends 3 residues early relative to the CDR3; the germline J gene fills the gap. J is TRBJ1-4 and V is TRBV12-3 or TRBV12-4, with D maybe TRBD1 (5 bases). The V and J ends lost 1 base and 8 bases respectively, with 14 bases between them. The CDR3 length is 15 residues. Partial CDR3 DNA: TGTGCCAGCAGTTTAGAGTCTGCCGCAGGGGAAAAA. Amino acid sequence: CASSLESAAGEK. The CDR3, in full, reads CASSLESAAGEKLFF.

About this clone itself: With the read ending 3 residues before the CDR3 end, the germline J gene is used to fill in that end. The chain links TRBV16 to TRBJ1-1, with D possibly TRBD1 on 6 matching bases. This CDR3 has 16 amino acids. Germline CDR1 and CDR2: KGHSY and FQNENV. Trimming shortened V by 2 bases and J by 3 bases, and 16 bases separated the two germline ends. CDR3 DNA (partial): TGTGCCAGCAGCCAAACCACCAGGGGCGGGTACACTGAA. Its protein is CASSQTTRGGYTE. The whole CDR3 reads CASSQTTRGGYTEAFF.

In regard to this clone: The read gets to within 3 residues of the CDR3 end, and the germline J gene fills in the rest. This chain joins TRBV14 and TRBJ2-3; D ambiguous. Germline V gene sequence: CDR1 SGHDN, CDR2 FVKESK. V lost 1 base, J lost 4 bases, and 12 bases lay in between. This CDR3 contains 15 residues. The CDR3 loop reads CASSQVGSLADTQYF. CDR3 DNA, as far as it was read: TGTGCCAGCAGCCAAGTTGGTAGCTTGGCAGATACG.

On this clone: The read finishes 3 residues shy of the CDR3 end, and the germline J gene is used to complete it. V and J are TRBV30 and TRBJ2-1, with 7 positions matching TRBD1. CDR1 GTSNPN and CDR2 SVGIG come from the germline V gene (reference sequence). The J segment lost 4 bases and the V segment lost 3 bases, leaving 6 bases of the junction unmatched. The CDR3 consists of 14 residues. The CDR3 spells CAWRGQVVYNEQFF. The DNA read from the CDR3 is TGTGCCTGGAGAGGACAGGTAGTTTACAATGAG.

As for this clone: The read ends 3 residues shy of where the CDR3 ends; the end is completed using the germline J gene. The chain carries TRBV19 and TRBJ2-2; 15 positions agree with TRBD2. CDR1 and CDR2 (germline): LNHDA, SQIVND (reference sequence). Losses at the gene ends were 9 bases for V and 7 bases for J; bases not matched to a gene: 12. The CDR3 consists of 17 residues. The CDR3 loop is CASRTSGGAFGSGELFF. Partial CDR3 DNA: TGTGCCAGCAGGACTAGCGGGGGGGCCTTTGGAAGCGGGGAG.

Incomplete CDR3 DNA: TGTGCCAGCAGCCGACAGGGGAGTCAGCCC. This sequence encodes CASSRQGSQP. The entire CDR3 protein reads CASSRQGSQPQHF. The chain employs TRBV7-8 and TRBJ1-5; 8 bases fit TRBD1. Read coverage stops 3 residues before the CDR3 terminus; the germline J gene supplies the remainder. This CDR3 is 13 amino acids long. After removal of 5 bases from V and 6 bases from J, the junction contained 3 bases not matched to a gene. CDR1 and CDR2 from the germline V gene are SGHVS and FQNEAQ.

Points on this clone: The read terminates 3 residues ahead of where the CDR3 ends, so the germline J gene completes it. The V and J genes are TRBV5-1 and TRBJ2-2, with 7 bases identical to TRBD1. Germline CDR1 reads SGHRS; CDR2 reads YFSETQ. J lost 1 base, V lost 6 bases, and 3 bases had no gene match. This CDR3 has 14 amino acids. The part of the CDR3 DNA that was read is TGCGCCAGCAACGACAGGGAGAACACCGGGGAG. This translates into CASNDRENTGE. The whole CDR3 reads CASNDRENTGELFF.

On this clone itself: With the read ending 3 residues before the CDR3 end, the germline J gene is used to fill in that end. The chain carries TRBV19 and TRBJ1-1, with a possible D match to TRBD1 (6 bases). Germline-derived CDR1 and CDR2 are LNHDA and SQIVND (reference sequence). Trimming removed 5 bases at V and 7 bases at J, with 14 bases between. CDR3 length equals 13 residues. CDR3 DNA, as far as it was read: TGTGCCAGTAGTTCGACAGGTCCTATTGAA. Translation gives CASSSTGPIE. The entire CDR3 reads CASSSTGPIEAFF.

Remarks on this clone: Coverage ceases 3 residues before the CDR3 finishes, and the germline J gene fills in the end. V and J are TRBV7-8 and TRBJ2-5; D gene unclear. Per the germline V gene, CDR1 is SGHVS and CDR2 is FQNEAQ. CDR3 length equals 15 residues. Trimming cost V 6 bases and J 4 bases, with 18 bases left between them. The CDR3 region is CASRPLPGQVETQYF. The part of the CDR3 DNA that was read is TGTGCCAGCAGACCCCTACCGGGTCAAGTAGAGACC.